Below, 16 T cell receptor beta chains from the same sample are listed, as sequenced in a study of blood T cell repertoires in COVID-19 (dated by TCRdb to the early 2020s). Library preparation used the immunoSEQ multiplex PCR assay. TCRdb provides this immuneACCESS table in a form limited to in-frame rearrangements. Some clones are lacking; in checked studies, under half of them reflect an unresolved V gene, and why the rest are absent is not known. This sample comprises 200,000 to 300,000 clones, about 86% of them detected only once. Just under 2% of the sample rests with the top ten. Specimen: peripheral blood. Source of these receptors: a man aged 25-40 years with active or convalescent COVID-19.

This chain uses TRBV5-1 with TRBJ2-5; the D is unclear. V dropped 2 bases and J dropped 2 bases, with 16 bases sitting between them. CDR1 and CDR2 from the germline V gene are SGHRS and YFSETQ. The length of the CDR3 is 16 residues. The CDR3: CASSFLGRGEQETQYF. Here the CDR3 DNA reads TGCGCCAGCAGCTTCCTCGGCCGAGGTGAGCAAGAGACCCAGTACTTC.

The V call is TRBV5-1, the J call TRBJ2-1, with a tentative D call TRBD1 (6 bases). CDR3 length: 14 amino acids. Germline CDR1 reads SGHRS; CDR2 reads YFSETQ. V was pared by 3 bases and J by 8 bases, with 15 bases between. The CDR3 DNA sequence: TGCGCCAGCAGCTCAGCCGGGACATCTGATGAGCAGTTCTTC. Translation gives CASSSAGTSDEQFF.

The V call is TRBV6-9, the J call TRBJ1-1; possibly TRBD1 for D (6 bases). V lost 11 bases and J 4 bases, leaving 17 bases between the germline ends. Germline assignment: CDR1 MNHGY and CDR2 SVAAGI. The CDR3 consists of 13 residues. CDR3 bases: TGTGCCCTTTTGAGGGGGAAGGTCACTGAAGCTTTCTTT. It encodes CALLRGKVTEAFF.

This clone showed up just once. V is TRBV29-1 and J is TRBJ1-5; TRBD1 aligns across 9 bases. V gave up 6 bases and J gave up 5 bases; unmatched junction bases: 5. This CDR3 region has 13 residues. CDR1 and CDR2 (germline): SQVTM, ANQGSEA. The CDR3 sequence is CSVEQGADQPQHF. The CDR3 coding sequence is TGCAGCGTGGAACAGGGGGCCGATCAGCCCCAGCATTTT.

The chain joins TRBV5-1 to TRBJ2-3, with D perhaps TRBD1 (6 bases). Trimming left V 5 bases short and J 2 bases short, with 18 bases between. CDR3 length: 16 amino acids. CDR1 is SGHRS and CDR2 is YFSETQ in the germline V gene. The CDR3 region has the DNA TGCGCCAGCAGAGATGTTCAGGGGCTCCCCACAGATACGCAGTATTTT. Its translation: CASRDVQGLPTDTQYF.

CDR3 region: CASSEGRGSSYGYTF. DNA of the CDR3: TGTGCCAGCAGTGAAGGACGAGGTTCATCCTATGGCTACACCTTC. The V gene is TRBV6-1, the J gene TRBJ1-2, with unresolved D. The CDR3 consists of 15 residues. The ends were cut back, 1 base at V and 4 bases at J, with 13 bases in the middle. Looked up from germline, CDR1 is MNHNS and CDR2 is SASEGT.

The V and J genes are TRBV10-1 and TRBJ1-1; D call uncertain. Germline CDR1 is WNHNN and CDR2 is SYGVQD (reference sequence). The CDR3 has 14 residues. V lost 4 bases and J lost 1, with 10 bases in between. The CDR3 is CASSASRTNTEAFF. In DNA, the CDR3 is TGCGCCAGCAGTGCGTCGCGTACGAACACTGAAGCTTTCTTT.

This clone appeared a few times. The CDR3: CASSGGHITSGNTIYF. DNA of the CDR3: TGTGCCAGCAGCGGGGGACATATAACGTCTGGAAACACCATATATTTT. The chain is built from TRBV5-8 and TRBJ1-3; tentatively, D is TRBD1 (6 bases). V lost 4 bases and J 1 base, leaving 15 bases between the germline ends. Germline CDR1 is SGHTS and CDR2 is YDEGEE. This CDR3 has 16 residues.

This clone appeared a single time. The chain has TRBV30 and TRBJ2-3, with TRBD2 matching over 8 bases. Trimming at V came to 1 base and at J to 6 bases, leaving 3 bases not matched to a gene. CDR1 is GTSNPN, CDR2 SVGIG, per germline (reference sequence). The CDR3 extends over 13 amino acids. The CDR3 nucleotides read TGTGCCTGGAGTGCGGGGGGGGGCGATACGCAGTATTTT. It codes for CAWSAGGGDTQYF.

The genes are TRBV18 and TRBJ1-2; possible D gene TRBD1, 5 bases. V lost 2 bases to trimming and J lost 4 bases, with 23 bases between them. CDR3 length equals 18 residues. Per germline, CDR1 KGHSH and CDR2 LQKENI. CDR3 sequence (DNA): TGTGCCAGCTCACCATCCGGGACTCCGTCCCGGATTCGCTATGGCTACACCTTC. Protein: CASSPSGTPSRIRYGYTF.

The V gene is TRBV27, the J gene TRBJ2-7; 7 bases fit TRBD1. Germline assignment: CDR1 MNHEY and CDR2 SMNVEV (reference sequence). V lost 3 bases and J lost 1; bases outside the gene matches: 6. This CDR3 is 15 amino acids long. The CDR3 sequence: CASSFQDRRSYEQYF. DNA of the CDR3: TGTGCCAGCAGTTTCCAGGACAGGCGATCCTACGAGCAGTACTTC.

V usage is TRBV5-4 and J usage is TRBJ1-5; 7 positions agree with TRBD1. The V and J ends lost 3 bases and 6 bases, in that order; junction bases with no gene match: 3. From germline, CDR1 is SGHNT and CDR2 YYREEE (reference sequence). The CDR3 sequence is 13 residues long. The CDR3 loop is CASSSNRGQPQHF. As DNA, the CDR3 is TGTGCCAGCAGCTCAAACAGGGGTCAGCCCCAGCATTTT.

CDR3 nucleotides: TGTGCCAGCAGCAAAAGATCCGGGGGGCTCGCGAGCACAGATACGCAGTATTTT. This encodes CASSKRSGGLASTDTQYF. The gene calls are TRBV7-2 and TRBJ2-3; maybe TRBD2 (7 bases). V was shortened by 5 bases and J by 0 bases, with 21 bases between the two germline ends. This CDR3 region has 18 residues. CDR1 is SGHTA and CDR2 is FQGNSA in the germline V gene.

The J gene is TRBJ1-2, the V gene TRBV19; TRBD1 aligns across 9 bases. This CDR3 contains 12 residues. After removal of 10 bases from V and 7 bases from J, the junction contained 7 bases not matched to a gene. Germline values: CDR1 LNHDA, CDR2 SQIVND (reference sequence). CDR3 nucleotide sequence: TGTGCCACCACACAGGGGGCGGGTGGCTACACCTTC. Translating it yields CATTQGAGGYTF.

The CDR3 region is CASSRGTETYNSPLHF. The CDR3 coding sequence is TGCGCCAGCAGCCGCGGGACAGAGACTTATAATTCACCCCTCCACTTT. The chain employs TRBV5-1 and TRBJ1-6; 7 bases are shared with TRBD1. Per the germline V gene, CDR1 is SGHRS and CDR2 is YFSETQ. The CDR3 is made up of 16 amino acids. V was pared by 4 bases and J by 4 bases, with 8 bases of the junction left unmatched.

The genes are TRBV11-3 and TRBJ2-2, with a tentative D call TRBD1 (8 bases). Germline V gene lookup returns CDR1 SGHNT and CDR2 YENEEA. The length of the CDR3 is 14 residues. V was trimmed by 6 bases and J by 5 bases, leaving 13 bases between them. The CDR3 is CASREQGGTGELFF. The CDR3 nucleotides are TGTGCCAGCAGGGAACAGGGGGGGACCGGGGAGCTGTTTTTT.